The clone carrying this T cell receptor (beta chain) occurred a few times. Germline loops: CDR1 ENHRY, CDR2 SYGVKD. This CDR3 is 13 amino acids long. Deletions cut 11 bases from V and 7 bases from J, with 21 bases between. The sample originates from a study of identical twins. TCRdb re-analysed the 5' RACE reads in MiXCR, keeping a single row per CDR3 protein. The profile shows about 720,000 distinct CDR3 sequences, around 8.6% of them singletons. The data were also submitted as part of a second study, on yellow fever vaccine responses in identical twins.

The specimen was PBMCs. V usage is TRBV10-3 and J usage is TRBJ2-7; the D is unclear. The clonotype comes from a woman between 18 and 30 years old in good health. The CDR3 DNA reads TGTGCCCTATCAACTACCCCTCTAAGGGAGCAGTACTTC. Amino acids: CALSTTPLREQYF.